This T cell receptor (beta chain) originates from a study of CD8+ T cells in alopecia areata. General observations from the study: An increase in clonality over normal scalp was evident in lesional scalp, especially alopecia totalis/universalis.

Details on this clone: Its antigen is still unknown.

Between the trimmed V and J ends, which lost 4 bases and 5 bases, there was a span of 16 bases. Germline V gene lookup returns CDR1 SGDLS and CDR2 YYNGEE. This CDR3 comprises 14 residues. Sorted out of PBMCs were CD4+ T cells and CD8+ T cells. The sequencing template was cDNA reverse transcribed from extracted RNA. Assay used: immunoSEQ multiplex PCR; TCRdb lists only in-frame clones, some missing. This sample has under 150,000 clones, with 62% found just once. The sample taken for sequencing was CD8+ T cells sorted from blood. The chain recombines TRBV9 with TRBJ2-7, with D possibly TRBD1 on 6 matching bases. The TCR was taken from a human donor in good health. The CDR3 coding sequence is TGTGCCAGCAGCCCACAGGGAATCGTCGACGAGCAGTACTTC. As protein: CASSPQGIVDEQYF.